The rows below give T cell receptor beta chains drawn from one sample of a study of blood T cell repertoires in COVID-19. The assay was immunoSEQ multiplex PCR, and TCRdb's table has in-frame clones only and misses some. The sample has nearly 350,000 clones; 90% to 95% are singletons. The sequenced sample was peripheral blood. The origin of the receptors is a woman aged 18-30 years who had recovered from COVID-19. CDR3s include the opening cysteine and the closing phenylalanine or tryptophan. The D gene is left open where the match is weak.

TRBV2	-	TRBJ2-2	CASSVTLPGTGELFF
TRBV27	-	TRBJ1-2	CASSFPGGGYTF
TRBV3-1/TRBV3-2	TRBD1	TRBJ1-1	CASSRQGSTEAFF
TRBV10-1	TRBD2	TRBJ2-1	CASSESASGLNEQFF
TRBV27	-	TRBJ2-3	CASSLYGAPDTQYF
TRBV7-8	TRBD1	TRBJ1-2	CASSLEGQHYGYTF
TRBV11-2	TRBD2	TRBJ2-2	CASSEPGLAGGYTGELFF
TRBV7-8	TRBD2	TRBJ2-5	CASSVTLAGVGETQYF
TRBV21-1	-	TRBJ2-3	CASSRKFGTSGTDTQYF
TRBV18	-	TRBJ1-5	CASSPYETLGQPQHF
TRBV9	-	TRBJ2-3	CASSTSGLQPDTQYF
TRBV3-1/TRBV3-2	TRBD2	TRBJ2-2	CASSRTSGTGELFF
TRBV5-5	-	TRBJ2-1	CASSLIFIAEAANEQFF
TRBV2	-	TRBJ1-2	CASSAMQGSYGYTF
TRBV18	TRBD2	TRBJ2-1	CASSPPGTSGILGIYEQFF
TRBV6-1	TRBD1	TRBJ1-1	CASSETGGLREAFF
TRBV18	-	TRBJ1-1	CASSPPSLRQGRVSTEAFF
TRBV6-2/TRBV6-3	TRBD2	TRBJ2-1	CASSYSGLAGVNEQFF
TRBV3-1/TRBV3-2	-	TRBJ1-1	CASSQEGRGDTEAFF
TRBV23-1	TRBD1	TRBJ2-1	CASSQSVPGQVYEQFF
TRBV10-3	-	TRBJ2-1	CAISGEGTPYNEQFF
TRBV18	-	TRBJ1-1	CASSPPGGALFLEEAFF
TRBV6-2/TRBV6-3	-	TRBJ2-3	CASSRPEPRTDTQYF
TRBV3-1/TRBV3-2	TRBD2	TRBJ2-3	CASSPGTSGDTQYF
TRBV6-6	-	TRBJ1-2	CASSYISGGYTF
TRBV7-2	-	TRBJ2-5	CASSLAATQETQYF
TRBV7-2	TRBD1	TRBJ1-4	CASSLVGQGGEKLFF
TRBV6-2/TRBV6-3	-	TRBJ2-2	CASSLAGESGELFF
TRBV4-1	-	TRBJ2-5	CASSQAGQAETQYF
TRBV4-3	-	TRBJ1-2	CASSQVGGAGYTF
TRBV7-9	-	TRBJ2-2	CASSLVHLTREETGELFF
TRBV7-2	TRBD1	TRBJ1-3	CASSPMTGSLGNTIYF
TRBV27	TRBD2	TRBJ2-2	CASSLSIGGSTGELFF
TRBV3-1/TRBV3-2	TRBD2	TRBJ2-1	CASSQVWDWEGLGNEQFF
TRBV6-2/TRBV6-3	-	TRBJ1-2	CASSYSVPGIGYTF
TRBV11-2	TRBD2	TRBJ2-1	CASSSWTSGRTYNEQFF
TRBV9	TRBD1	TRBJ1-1	CASSAGGGGNTEAFF
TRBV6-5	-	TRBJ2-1	CASSYSMWANEQFF
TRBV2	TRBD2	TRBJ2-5	CASSPLAGGQETQYF
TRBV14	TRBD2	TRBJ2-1	CASSHLAEPYNEQFF
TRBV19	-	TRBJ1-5	CASVDRRYSNQPQHF